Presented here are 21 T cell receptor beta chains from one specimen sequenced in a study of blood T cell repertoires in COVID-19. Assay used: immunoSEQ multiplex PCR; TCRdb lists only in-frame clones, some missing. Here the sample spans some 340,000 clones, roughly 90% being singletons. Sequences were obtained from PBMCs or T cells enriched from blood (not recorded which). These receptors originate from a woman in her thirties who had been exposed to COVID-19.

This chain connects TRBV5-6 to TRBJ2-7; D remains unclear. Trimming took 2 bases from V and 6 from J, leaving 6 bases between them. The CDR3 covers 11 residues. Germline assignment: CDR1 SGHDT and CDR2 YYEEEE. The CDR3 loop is CASSFSGEQYF. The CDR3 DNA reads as TGTGCCAGCAGCTTTTCCGGCGAGCAGTACTTC.

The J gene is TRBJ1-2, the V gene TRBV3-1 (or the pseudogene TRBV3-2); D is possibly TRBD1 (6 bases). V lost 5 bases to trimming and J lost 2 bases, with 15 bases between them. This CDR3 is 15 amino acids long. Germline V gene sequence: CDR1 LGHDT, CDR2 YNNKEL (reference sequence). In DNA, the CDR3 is TGTGCCAGCAGCGACCGACAGGCGGCAAACTATGGCTACACCTTC. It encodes CASSDRQAANYGYTF.

Here the CDR3 reads CASSQGAGRGEKLFF. CDR3 bases: TGCGCCAGCAGCCAAGGAGCCGGGAGAGGGGAAAAACTGTTTTTT. V usage is TRBV4-3 and J usage is TRBJ1-4, with D unclear. The CDR3 runs to 15 residues. The germline gives CDR1 LGHNA, CDR2 YSLEER. The V and J ends lost 1 base and 8 bases respectively, with 14 bases between them.

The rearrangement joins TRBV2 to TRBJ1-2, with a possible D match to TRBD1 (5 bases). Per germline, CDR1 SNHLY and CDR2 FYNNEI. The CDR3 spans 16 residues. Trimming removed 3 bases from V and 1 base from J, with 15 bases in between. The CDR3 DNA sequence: TGTGCCAGCAGTGAGGGGGACGGGGGTTTTAACTATGGCTACACCTTC. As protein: CASSEGDGGFNYGYTF.

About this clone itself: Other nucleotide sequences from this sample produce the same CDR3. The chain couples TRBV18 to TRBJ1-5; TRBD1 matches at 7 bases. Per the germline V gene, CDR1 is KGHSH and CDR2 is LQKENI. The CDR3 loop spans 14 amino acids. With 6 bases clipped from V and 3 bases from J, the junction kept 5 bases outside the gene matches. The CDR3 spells CASSPGTANQPQHF. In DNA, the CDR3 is TGTGCCAGCTCCCCAGGGACAGCCAATCAGCCCCAGCATTTT.

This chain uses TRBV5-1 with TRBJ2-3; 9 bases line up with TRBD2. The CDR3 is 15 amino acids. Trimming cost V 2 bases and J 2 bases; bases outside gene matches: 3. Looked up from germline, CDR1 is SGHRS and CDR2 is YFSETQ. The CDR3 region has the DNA TGCGCCAGCAGCTTTGCGGGGGGGGTCACAGATACGCAGTATTTT. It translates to CASSFAGGVTDTQYF. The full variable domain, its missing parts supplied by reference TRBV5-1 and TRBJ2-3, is KAGVTQTPRYLIKTRGQQVTLSCSPISGHRSVSWYQQTPGQGLQFLFEYFSETQRNKGNFPGRFSGRQFSNSRSEMNVSTLELGDSALYLCASSFAGGVTDTQYFGPGTRLTVL.

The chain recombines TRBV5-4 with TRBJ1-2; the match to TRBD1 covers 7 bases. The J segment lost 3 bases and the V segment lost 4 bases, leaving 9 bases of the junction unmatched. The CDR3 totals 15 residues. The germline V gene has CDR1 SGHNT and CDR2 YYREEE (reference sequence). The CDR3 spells CASSRTITGDYGYTF. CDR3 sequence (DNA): TGTGCCAGCAGCCGCACCATTACAGGGGACTATGGCTACACCTTC.

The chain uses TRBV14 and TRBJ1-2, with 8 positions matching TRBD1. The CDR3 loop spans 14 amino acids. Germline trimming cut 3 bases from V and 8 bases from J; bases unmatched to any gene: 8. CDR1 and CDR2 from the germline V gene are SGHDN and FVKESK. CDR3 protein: CASSHPDRVGGYTF. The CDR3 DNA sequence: TGTGCCAGCAGCCACCCGGACAGGGTAGGCGGCTACACCTTC.

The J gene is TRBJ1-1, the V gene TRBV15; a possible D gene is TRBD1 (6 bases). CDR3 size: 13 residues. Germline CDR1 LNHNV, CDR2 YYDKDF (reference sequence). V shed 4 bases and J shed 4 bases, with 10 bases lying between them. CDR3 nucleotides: TGTGCCACCAGCAAAGGACAGCGCACTGAAGCTTTCTTT. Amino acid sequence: CATSKGQRTEAFF.

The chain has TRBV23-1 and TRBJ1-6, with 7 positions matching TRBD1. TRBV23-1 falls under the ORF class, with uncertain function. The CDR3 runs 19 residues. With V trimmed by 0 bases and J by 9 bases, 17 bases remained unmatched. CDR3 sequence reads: CASSQSGCAGGFQISPLHF. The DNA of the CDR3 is TGCGCCAGCAGTCAATCAGGGTGTGCAGGGGGATTTCAAATTTCACCCCTCCACTTT.

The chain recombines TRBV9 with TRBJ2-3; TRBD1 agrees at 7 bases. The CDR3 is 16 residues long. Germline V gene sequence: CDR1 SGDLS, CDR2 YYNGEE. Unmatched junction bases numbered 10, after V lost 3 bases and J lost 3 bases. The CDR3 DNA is TGTGCCAGCAGCGAGAGACAGGGTAGATTTACAGATACGCAGTATTTT. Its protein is CASSERQGRFTDTQYF.

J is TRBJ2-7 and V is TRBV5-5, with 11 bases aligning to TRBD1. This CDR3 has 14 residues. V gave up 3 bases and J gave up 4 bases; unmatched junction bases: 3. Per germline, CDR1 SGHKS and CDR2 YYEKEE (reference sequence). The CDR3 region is CASSSGQGEYEQYF. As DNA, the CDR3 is TGTGCCAGCAGCTCGGGACAGGGGGAATACGAGCAGTACTTC.

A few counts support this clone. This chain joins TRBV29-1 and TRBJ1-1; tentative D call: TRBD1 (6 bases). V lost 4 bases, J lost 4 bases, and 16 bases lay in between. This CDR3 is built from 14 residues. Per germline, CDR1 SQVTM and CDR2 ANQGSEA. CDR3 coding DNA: TGCAGCGTTGTACCGGGGGCGGGAGGCACTGAAGCTTTCTTT. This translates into CSVVPGAGGTEAFF.

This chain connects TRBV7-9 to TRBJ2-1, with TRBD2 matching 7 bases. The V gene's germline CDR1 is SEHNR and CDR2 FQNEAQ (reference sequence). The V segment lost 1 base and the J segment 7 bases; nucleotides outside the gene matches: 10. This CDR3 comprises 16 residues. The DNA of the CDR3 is TGTGCCAGCAGCTTAGGTCGGGGACTAACCCTAAATGAGCAGTTCTTC. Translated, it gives CASSLGRGLTLNEQFF.

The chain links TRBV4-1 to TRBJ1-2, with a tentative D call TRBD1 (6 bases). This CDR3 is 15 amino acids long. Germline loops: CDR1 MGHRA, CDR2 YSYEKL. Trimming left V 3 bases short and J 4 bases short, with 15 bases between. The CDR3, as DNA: TGCGCCAGCAGCCACCCACCGACAGGCATCTATGGCTACACCTTC. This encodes CASSHPPTGIYGYTF.

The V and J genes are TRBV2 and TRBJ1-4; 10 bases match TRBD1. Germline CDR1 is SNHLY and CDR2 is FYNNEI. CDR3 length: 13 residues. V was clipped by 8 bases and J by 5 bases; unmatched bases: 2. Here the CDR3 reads CASAGQGNEKLFF. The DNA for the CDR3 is TGTGCCAGCGCGGGACAGGGGAATGAAAAACTGTTTTTT.

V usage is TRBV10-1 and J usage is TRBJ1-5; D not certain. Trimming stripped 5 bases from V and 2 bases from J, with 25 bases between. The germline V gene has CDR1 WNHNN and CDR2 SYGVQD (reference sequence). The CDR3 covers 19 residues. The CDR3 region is CASSWSPVQAWKGNQPQHF. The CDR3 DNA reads TGCGCCAGCAGTTGGTCCCCGGTCCAGGCTTGGAAGGGCAATCAGCCCCAGCATTTT.

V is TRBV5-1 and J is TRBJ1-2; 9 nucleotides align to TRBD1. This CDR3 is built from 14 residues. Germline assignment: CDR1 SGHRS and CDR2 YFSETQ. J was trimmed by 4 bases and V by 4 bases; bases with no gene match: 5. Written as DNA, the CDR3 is TGCGCCAGCAGCCTCCGGGACAGGGTCTATGGCTACACCTTC. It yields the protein CASSLRDRVYGYTF.

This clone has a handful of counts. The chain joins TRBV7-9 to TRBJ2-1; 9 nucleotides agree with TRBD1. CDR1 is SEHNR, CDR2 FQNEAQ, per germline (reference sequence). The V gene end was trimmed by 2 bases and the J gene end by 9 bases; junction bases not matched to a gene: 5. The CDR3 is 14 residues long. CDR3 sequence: CASSLPGQGGEQFF. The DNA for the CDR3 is TGTGCCAGCAGCTTACCGGGACAGGGAGGTGAGCAGTTCTTC.

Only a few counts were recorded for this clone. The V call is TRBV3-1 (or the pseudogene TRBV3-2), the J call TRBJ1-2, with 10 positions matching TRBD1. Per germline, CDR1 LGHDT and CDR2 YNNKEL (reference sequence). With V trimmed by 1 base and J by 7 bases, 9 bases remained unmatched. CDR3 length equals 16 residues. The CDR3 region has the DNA TGTGCCAGCAGCCAAGTCCAGACAGGGGGCGCGTTTGGCTACACCTTC. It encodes CASSQVQTGGAFGYTF.

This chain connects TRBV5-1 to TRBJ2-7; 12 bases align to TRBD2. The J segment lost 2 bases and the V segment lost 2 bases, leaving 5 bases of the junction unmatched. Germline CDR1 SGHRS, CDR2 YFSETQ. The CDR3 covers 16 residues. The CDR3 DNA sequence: TGCGCCAGCAGCTTTACCCTAGCGGGGGGGCCCTACGAGCAGTACTTC. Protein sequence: CASSFTLAGGPYEQYF.